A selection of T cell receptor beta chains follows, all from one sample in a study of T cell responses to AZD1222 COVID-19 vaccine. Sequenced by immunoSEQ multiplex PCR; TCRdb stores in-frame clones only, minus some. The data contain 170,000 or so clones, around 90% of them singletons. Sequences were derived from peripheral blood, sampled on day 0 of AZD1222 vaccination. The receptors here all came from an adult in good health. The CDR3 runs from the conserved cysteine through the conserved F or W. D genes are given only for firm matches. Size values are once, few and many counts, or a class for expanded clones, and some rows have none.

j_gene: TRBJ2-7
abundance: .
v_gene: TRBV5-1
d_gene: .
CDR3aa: CASSPRTNTYEQYF
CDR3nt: TGCGCCAGCAGCCCGAGGACTAACACCTACGAGCAGTACTTC

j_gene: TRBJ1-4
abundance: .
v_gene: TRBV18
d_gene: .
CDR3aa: CASSPPRTDDFNEKLFF
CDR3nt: TGTGCCAGCTCACCACCCCGGACGGATGATTTTAATGAAAAACTGTTTTTT

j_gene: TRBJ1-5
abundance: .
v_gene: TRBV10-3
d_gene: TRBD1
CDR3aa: CAISDRDSTNQPQHF
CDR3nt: TGTGCCATCAGTGACCGGGACAGTACGAATCAGCCCCAGCATTTT

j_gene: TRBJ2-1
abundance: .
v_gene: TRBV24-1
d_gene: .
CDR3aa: CATSEPNRGGQFF
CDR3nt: TGTGCCACCAGTGAACCCAACAGGGGAGGGCAGTTCTTC

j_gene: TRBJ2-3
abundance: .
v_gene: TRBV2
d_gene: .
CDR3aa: CASKRTANTDTQYF
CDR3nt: TGTGCCAGCAAGAGGACAGCAAACACAGATACGCAGTATTTT

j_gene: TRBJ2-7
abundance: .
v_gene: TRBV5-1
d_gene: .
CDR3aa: CASSLGASYEQYF
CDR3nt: TGCGCCAGCAGCTTGGGGGCAAGCTACGAGCAGTACTTC

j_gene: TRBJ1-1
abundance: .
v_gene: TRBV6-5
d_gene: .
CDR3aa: CASSYASRGWGTEAFF
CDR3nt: TGTGCCAGCAGTTATGCTTCTCGGGGCTGGGGGACTGAAGCTTTCTTT

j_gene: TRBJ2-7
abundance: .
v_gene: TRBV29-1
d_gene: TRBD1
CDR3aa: CSVVRQGFEQYF
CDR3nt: TGCAGCGTCGTCAGACAGGGCTTCGAGCAGTACTTC

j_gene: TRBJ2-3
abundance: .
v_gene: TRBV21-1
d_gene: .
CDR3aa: CASSKDVRTDTQYF
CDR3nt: TGTGCCAGCAGCAAAGATGTGAGGACAGATACGCAGTATTTT

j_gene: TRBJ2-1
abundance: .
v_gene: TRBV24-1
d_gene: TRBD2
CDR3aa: CATMTSGSAYEQFF
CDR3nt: TGTGCCACCATGACTAGCGGGAGTGCCTATGAGCAGTTCTTC

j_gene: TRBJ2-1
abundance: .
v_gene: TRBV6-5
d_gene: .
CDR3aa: CASSYLLGANEQFF
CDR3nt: TGTGCCAGCAGTTACTTACTGGGGGCAAATGAGCAGTTCTTC

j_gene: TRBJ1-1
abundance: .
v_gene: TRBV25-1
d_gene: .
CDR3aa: CASSSTNTEAFF
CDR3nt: TGTGCCAGCAGTTCGACGAACACTGAAGCTTTCTTT

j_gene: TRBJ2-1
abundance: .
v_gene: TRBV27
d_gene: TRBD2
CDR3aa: CASRLAGGAYNEQFF
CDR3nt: TGTGCCAGCAGATTAGCGGGAGGGGCCTACAATGAGCAGTTCTTC

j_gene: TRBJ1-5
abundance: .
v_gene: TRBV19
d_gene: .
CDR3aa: CASSTPRAAAYSNQPQHF
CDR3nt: TGTGCCAGTAGTACCCCGCGAGCAGCTGCATATAGCAATCAGCCCCAGCATTTT

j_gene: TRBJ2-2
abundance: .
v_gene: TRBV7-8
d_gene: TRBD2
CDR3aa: CASSLVLRGDGTGELFF
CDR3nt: TGTGCCAGCAGCTTAGTGCTCCGGGGGGATGGCACCGGGGAGCTGTTTTTT

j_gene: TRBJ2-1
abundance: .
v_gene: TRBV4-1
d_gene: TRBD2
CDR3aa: CASSRLGLAGGNSSYNEQFF
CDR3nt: TGCGCCAGCAGCCGGTTGGGACTAGCGGGAGGGAACAGCTCCTACAATGAGCAGTTCTTC

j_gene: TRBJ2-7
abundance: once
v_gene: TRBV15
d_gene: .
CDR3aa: CATSRDNGRQYF
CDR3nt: TGTGCCACCAGCAGAGATAACGGGAGGCAGTACTTC

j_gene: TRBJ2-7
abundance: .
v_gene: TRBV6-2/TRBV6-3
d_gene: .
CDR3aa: CASSSSDRGEQYF
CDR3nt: .

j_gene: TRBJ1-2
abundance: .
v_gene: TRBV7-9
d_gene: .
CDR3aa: CASSTGGDYGYTF
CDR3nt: TGTGCCAGCAGCACGGGGGGGGACTATGGCTACACCTTC

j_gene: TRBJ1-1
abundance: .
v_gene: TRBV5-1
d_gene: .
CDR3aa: CASSLDRRQAFF
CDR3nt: TGCGCCAGCAGCTTGGACAGGCGCCAAGCTTTCTTT

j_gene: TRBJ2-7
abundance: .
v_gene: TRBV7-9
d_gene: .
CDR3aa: CASSSPGESYEQYF
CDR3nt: TGTGCCAGCAGCTCCCCAGGGGAGTCCTACGAGCAGTACTTC

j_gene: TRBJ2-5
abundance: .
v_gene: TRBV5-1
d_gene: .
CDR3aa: CASRLLQGRQETQYF
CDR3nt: TGCGCCAGCCGACTTTTACAGGGGAGGCAAGAGACCCAGTACTTC

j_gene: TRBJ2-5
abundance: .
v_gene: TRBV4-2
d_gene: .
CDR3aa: CASSLTSGETQYF
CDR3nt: TGTGCCAGCAGCCTCACCTCTGGGGAGACCCAGTACTTC

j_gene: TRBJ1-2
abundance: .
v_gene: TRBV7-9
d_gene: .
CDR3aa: CASSWDGYTF
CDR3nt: TGTGCCAGCAGCTGGGATGGCTACACCTTC

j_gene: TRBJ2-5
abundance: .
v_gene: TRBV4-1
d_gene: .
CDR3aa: CASSQTGQQETQYF
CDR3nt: TGCGCCAGCAGCCAAACGGGTCAACAAGAGACCCAGTACTTC

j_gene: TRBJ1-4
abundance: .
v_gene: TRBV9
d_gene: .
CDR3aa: CASSAADGVNEKLFF
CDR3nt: TGTGCCAGCAGCGCCGCGGACGGGGTTAATGAAAAACTGTTTTTT

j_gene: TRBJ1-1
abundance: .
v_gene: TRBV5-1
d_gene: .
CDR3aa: CASSLGLRQENTEAFF
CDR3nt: TGCGCCAGCAGCTTAGGCCTGAGACAGGAGAACACTGAAGCTTTCTTT

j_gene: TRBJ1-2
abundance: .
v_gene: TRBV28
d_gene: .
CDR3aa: CASGGAYYGYTF
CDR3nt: TGTGCCAGTGGCGGGGCCTACTATGGCTACACCTTC

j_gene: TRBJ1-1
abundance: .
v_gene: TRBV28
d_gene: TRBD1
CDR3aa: CASSLWAGGSTEAFF
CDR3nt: TGTGCCAGCAGTTTATGGGCAGGGGGTTCCACTGAAGCTTTCTTT

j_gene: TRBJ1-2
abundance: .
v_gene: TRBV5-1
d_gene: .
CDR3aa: CASSFGGGGDGYTF
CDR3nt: TGCGCCAGCAGCTTCGGGGGCGGAGGGGATGGCTACACCTTC

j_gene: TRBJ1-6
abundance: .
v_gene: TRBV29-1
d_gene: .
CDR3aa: CSVGTGNSPLHF
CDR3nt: TGCAGCGTTGGAACAGGGAATTCACCCCTCCACTTT

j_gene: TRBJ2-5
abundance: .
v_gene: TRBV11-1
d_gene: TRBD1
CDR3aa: CASSDRQGRETQYF
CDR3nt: TGTGCCAGCAGCGATAGACAGGGCCGAGAGACCCAGTACTTC

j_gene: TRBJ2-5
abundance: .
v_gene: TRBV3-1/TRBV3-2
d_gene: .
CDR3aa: CASSQVRAGVRETQYF
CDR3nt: TGTGCCAGCAGCCAAGTCCGGGCTGGGGTCCGAGAGACCCAGTACTTC

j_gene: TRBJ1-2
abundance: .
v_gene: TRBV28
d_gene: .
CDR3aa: CASTRGGQIYGYTF
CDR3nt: TGTGCCAGCACCCGTGGGGGGCAAATCTATGGCTACACCTTC